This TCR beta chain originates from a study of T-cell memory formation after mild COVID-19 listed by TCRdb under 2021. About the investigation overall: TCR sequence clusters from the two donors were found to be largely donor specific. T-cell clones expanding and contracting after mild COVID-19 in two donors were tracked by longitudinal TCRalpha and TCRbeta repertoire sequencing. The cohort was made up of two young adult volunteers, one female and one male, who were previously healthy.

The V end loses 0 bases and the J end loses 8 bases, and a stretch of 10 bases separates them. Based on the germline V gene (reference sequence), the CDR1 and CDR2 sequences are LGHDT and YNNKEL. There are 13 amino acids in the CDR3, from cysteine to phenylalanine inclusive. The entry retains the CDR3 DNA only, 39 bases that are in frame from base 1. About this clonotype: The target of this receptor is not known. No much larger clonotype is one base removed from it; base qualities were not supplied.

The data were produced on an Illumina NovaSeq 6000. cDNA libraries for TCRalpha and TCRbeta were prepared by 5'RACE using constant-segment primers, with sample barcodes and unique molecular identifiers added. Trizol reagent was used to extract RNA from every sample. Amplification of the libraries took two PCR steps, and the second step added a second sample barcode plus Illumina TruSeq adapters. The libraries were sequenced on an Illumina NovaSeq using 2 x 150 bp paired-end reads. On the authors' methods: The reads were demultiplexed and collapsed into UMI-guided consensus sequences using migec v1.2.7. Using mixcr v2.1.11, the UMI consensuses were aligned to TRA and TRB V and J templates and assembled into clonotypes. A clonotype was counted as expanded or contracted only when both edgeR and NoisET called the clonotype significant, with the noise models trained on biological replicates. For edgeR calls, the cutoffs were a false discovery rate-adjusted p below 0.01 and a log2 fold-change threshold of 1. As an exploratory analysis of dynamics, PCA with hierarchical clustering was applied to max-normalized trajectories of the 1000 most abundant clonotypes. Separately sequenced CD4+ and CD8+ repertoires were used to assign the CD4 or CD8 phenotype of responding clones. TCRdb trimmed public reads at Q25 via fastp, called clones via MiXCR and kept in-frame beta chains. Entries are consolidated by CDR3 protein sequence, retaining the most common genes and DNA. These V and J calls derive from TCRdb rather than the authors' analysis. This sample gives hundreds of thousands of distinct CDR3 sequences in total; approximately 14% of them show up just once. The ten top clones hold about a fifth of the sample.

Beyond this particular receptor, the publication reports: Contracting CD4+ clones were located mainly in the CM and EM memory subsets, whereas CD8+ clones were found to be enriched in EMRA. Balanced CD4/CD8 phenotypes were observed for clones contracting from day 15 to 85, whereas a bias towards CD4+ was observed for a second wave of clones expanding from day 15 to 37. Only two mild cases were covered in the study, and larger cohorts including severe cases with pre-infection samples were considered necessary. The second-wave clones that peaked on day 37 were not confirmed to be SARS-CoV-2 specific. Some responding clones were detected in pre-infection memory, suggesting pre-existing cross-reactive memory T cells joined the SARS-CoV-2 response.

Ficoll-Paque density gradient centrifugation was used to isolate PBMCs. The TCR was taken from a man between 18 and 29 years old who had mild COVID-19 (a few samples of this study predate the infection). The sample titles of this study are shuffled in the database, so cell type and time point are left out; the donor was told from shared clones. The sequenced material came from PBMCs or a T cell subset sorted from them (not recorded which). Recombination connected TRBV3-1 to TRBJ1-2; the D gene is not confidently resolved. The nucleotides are TGTGCCAGCAGCCAAGATCGGGTGATCGGCTACACCTTC. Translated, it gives CASSQDRVIGYTF.